The T cell receptor beta chain under discussion was sequenced for a study of radiotherapy plus CTLA-4 blockade in lung cancer. Data came from immunoSEQ multiplex PCR; TCRdb stores just in-frame clones and leaves some out. The sample carries tens of thousands of clones, just over 75% recorded once. This clone was detected only a few times. This CDR3 has 12 residues. Germline loops: CDR1 SGHNT, CDR2 YENEEA. Between the trimmed V and J ends, which lost 3 bases and 12 bases, there was a span of 9 bases. The material sequenced was peripheral blood, taken from a patient treated with radiotherapy plus ipilimumab. This chain connects TRBV11-3 to TRBJ1-6; no clear D. The TCR was taken from a human donor with non-small cell lung cancer who had a partial response to radiotherapy plus ipilimumab. CDR3 coding DNA: TGTGCCAGCAGCTTCGGAGACGGACCCCTCCACTTT. Protein: CASSFGDGPLHF.